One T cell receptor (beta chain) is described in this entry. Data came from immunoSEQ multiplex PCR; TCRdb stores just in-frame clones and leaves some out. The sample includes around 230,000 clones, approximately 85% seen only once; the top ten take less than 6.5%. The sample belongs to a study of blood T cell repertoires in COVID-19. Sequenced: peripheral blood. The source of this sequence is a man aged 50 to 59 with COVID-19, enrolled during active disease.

For the CDR3, the DNA is TGCGCCAGCAGCCAAGAGGGAGATCTAGCCAAAAACATTCAGTACTTC. It is translated as CASSQEGDLAKNIQYF. The genes are TRBV4-3 and TRBJ2-4, with a tentative D call TRBD2 (5 bases). CDR1 is LGHNA and CDR2 is YSLEER in the germline V gene. V was cut by 0 bases and J by 0 bases, with 9 bases left in between. This CDR3 comprises 16 residues.